This T cell receptor (beta chain) was obtained from a study of blood T cell repertoires in COVID-19 (dated by TCRdb to 2018 to 2020). For the wider study: Collaborator samples came from the United States, Italy and Spain and covered acute and convalescent phases of COVID-19. The sample metadata nearly always contained a de-identified subject ID, COVID-19 status, age in years and sex. Where available, HLA class I and class II types were taken from metadata supplied by the sample provider and were not determined by assay-based typing. The repertoires were released in a freely available public database meant as a resource for research on the immune response to SARS-CoV-2. The material from the prospective study consisted of cDNA or gDNA derived from T cells, B-cell-depleted T cells, or PBMCs. The samples were drawn from the first 160 participants of the ongoing ImmuneRACE study and from 1,200 or so subjects provided by 6 global collaborators. The dataset comprised deeply sampled blood TCRbeta repertoires from subjects exposed to, actively infected with, or recovered from COVID-19.

General findings and caveats noted by the study authors: The amount of clinical and demographic metadata varied by source and participant and was provided uncurated.

With respect to this clone: Its specific antigen is unknown. Within one base of it there is no much larger clone, and no base qualities were kept.

The immunoSEQ Assay, a bias-controlled multiplex PCR, was used to amplify TCRbeta CDR3 regions from genomic DNA. Processing in the source paper ran as follows. Nucleated cell counts per sample were estimated from amplification of reference gene primers within the assay. To quantify the absolute abundance of each unique TCRbeta CDR3 rearrangement, sequence reads were collapsed and filtered. For each sample, productive Simpson clonality was calculated as the square root of Simpson's diversity index over productive rearrangements. TCRdb provides this immuneACCESS table in a form limited to in-frame rearrangements. Some clones are lacking; in checked studies, under half of them reflect an unresolved V gene, and why the rest are absent is not known. From that table come the V and J calls and clone size; the DNA was used to work out D and trimming. Counted in this sample were 350,000 or so clones; roughly 87% of them appeared once. The top ten clonotypes cover around 4% of the sample.

One collaborating source in Seattle enrolled patients during active infection and followed them longitudinally through the course of disease. Each collaborating institution followed its own protocols to collect whole blood in K2EDTA tubes. For TCRbeta analysis, collaborators shipped samples in one of three forms: frozen whole blood, isolated PBMCs, or DNA extracted from either of those sample types. The CDR3, cysteine through phenylalanine, is 16 amino acids long. Only CDR3 DNA is held: 48 bases, read in frame from base 1. Between the V and J ends, shortened by 4 bases and 4 bases respectively, the junction contains 19 bases. CDR1 and CDR2 are drawn from the germline V gene: MGHRA, YSYEKL.

The sequenced material came from peripheral blood. The sequence joins TRBV4-1 to TRBJ1-2; no D gene is confidently identified. The source is a woman aged 60-70 years with COVID-19, enrolled during active disease. The sequenced DNA: TGCGCCAGCAGCCCTAGGCGCGAGGGCTCCGGCTATGGCTACACCTTC. The encoded protein is CASSPRREGSGYGYTF.